The text below deals with one TCR beta chain. This specimen comes from a study of brain metastases from non-small cell lung cancer. Libraries were prepared by immunoSEQ multiplex PCR; TCRdb keeps only in-frame clonotypes and omits some of them. The table includes roughly 690 clones, 90% to 95% detected once. V lost 3 bases and J 0 bases, leaving 12 bases between the germline ends. The CDR3 runs to 17 residues. From germline, CDR1 is KGHSH and CDR2 LQKENI. Sequenced input: tissue from a brain metastasis. The receptor was isolated from a donor older than 35 with non-small cell lung cancer. The rearrangement uses TRBV18 and TRBJ2-6, with D perhaps matching TRBD1 (5 bases). The CDR3 reads CASSPADSLSGANVLTF. The CDR3 nucleotides read TGTGCCAGCTCACCGGCAGACAGCCTCTCTGGGGCCAACGTCCTGACTTTC. Variable domain in full (rest from reference TRBV18 and TRBJ2-6): NAGVMQNPRHLVRRRGQEARLRCSPMKGHSHVYWYRQLPEEGLKFMVYLQKENIIDESGMPKERFSAEFPKEGPSILRIQQVVRGDSAAYFCASSPADSLSGANVLTFGAGSRLTVL.